The sequence of this T cell receptor beta chain was determined in a study of response to subunit inactivated influenza vaccine. The study, taken as a whole, reports: Few new T cells, the authors suggested, are recruited by each seasonal influenza vaccination.

CDR3 size: 14 residues. The junction had 4 bases not matched to a gene; V was cut back by 2 bases and J by 7 bases. Germline loops: CDR1 MNHEY, CDR2 SMNVEV (reference sequence). In the case of this clonotype: Its specificity is not known.

From the RT-PCR reads, TCRdb called clonotypes with MiXCR, one entry per CDR3 protein. The table has 170,000 or so distinct CDR3 sequences, about 11% seen once. The chain joins TRBV27 to TRBJ2-7; 11 nucleotides agree with TRBD1. The clonotype comes from a man in his fifties or sixties who received an inactivated influenza vaccine. The sample consisted of CD8+ T cells sorted from PBMCs, taken around 25 months after vaccination. CDR3 in DNA: TGTGCCAGCAGTTTAGGGACAGGGGGTCGGGAGCAGTACTTC. Its protein is CASSLGTGGREQYF.